The next 14 T cell receptor beta chains were all read from a single sample in a study of T cells in Graves' hyperthyroidism and ophthalmopathy. RNA transcripts were the template for amplifying TCR beta CDR3 regions. The TCR CDR3 first-round RT-PCR relied on the HTBI primer set. TCRdb independently ran MiXCR on the multiplex PCR reads; one entry per CDR3 protein. Here the sample spans a few hundred thousand distinct CDR3 sequences, 46% being singletons. The sequencing sample was made of peripheral blood or thyroid tissue (not recorded which). These receptors all stem from a woman aged 18-35 years with Graves' hyperthyroidism.

Note on this clonotype: A much larger clone differs by one base, so this may be a read error. The J gene is TRBJ1-1, the V gene TRBV7-8, with D maybe TRBD1 (5 bases). Germline-derived CDR1 and CDR2 are SGHVS and FQNEAQ. The CDR3 spans 15 residues. V was clipped by 1 base and J by 4 bases, with 13 bases between them. CDR3 sequence (DNA): TGTGCCAGCAGCTTAGAAGGGGCATCGGGCACTGAAGCTTTCTTT. Residues: CASSLEGASGTEAFF.

Worth noting for this clonotype: The junction departs from the called germline gene at one end, perhaps through a read error. The rearrangement joins TRBV25-1 to TRBJ2-2; tentatively, D is TRBD1 (5 bases). Germline CDR1 reads MGHDK; CDR2 reads SYGVNS. This CDR3 has 17 amino acids. The CDR3 DNA reads TGCGCCAGCAGCCTGATAACCGGACATGCGAACACCGGGGAGCTGTTTTTT. It yields the protein CASSLITGHANTGELFF. The variable domain in full, completed from reference TRBV25-1 and TRBJ2-2, reads EADIYQTPRYLVIGTGKKITLECSQTMGHDKMYWYQQDPGMELHLIHYSYGVNSTEKGDLSSESTVSRIRTEHFPLTLESARPSHTSQYLCASSLITGHANTGELFFGEGSRLTVL.

This clonotype appeared a single time. A much larger clone differs by one base, so this may be a read error. The V gene is TRBV2, the J gene TRBJ2-7; D remains unclear. The CDR3 is 12 amino acids. Germline V gene data show CDR1 as SNHLY and CDR2 as FYNNEI. DNA of the CDR3: TGTGTCAGCAGTGATAGCTCCTACGAGCAGTACTTC. The encoded protein is CVSSDSSYEQYF.

This clonotype appeared once. The chain couples TRBV29-1 to TRBJ2-7; the match to TRBD1 covers 7 bases. The germline gives CDR1 SQVTM, CDR2 ANQGSEA. The CDR3 contains 14 residues. V lost 2 bases and J lost 3; bases outside the gene matches: 7. The chain's CDR3 is CSVESPNRGYEQYF. The CDR3 DNA reads TGCAGCGTTGAATCTCCGAACAGGGGCTACGAGCAGTACTTC.

This chain uses TRBV25-1 with TRBJ1-4; D call uncertain. CDR3 length equals 9 residues. Trimming removed 0 bases at V and 15 bases at J, with 2 bases between. Germline lookup yields CDR1 MGHDK and CDR2 SYGVNS. This chain's CDR3 is CASSEYMFF. The CDR3 DNA sequence: TGTGCCAGCAGTGAATATATGTTTTTT.

The chain uses TRBV7-6 and TRBJ2-7, with D possibly matching TRBD1 (6 bases). The CDR3 runs 16 residues. V was trimmed by 4 bases and J by 0 bases, leaving 16 bases between them. Germline loops: CDR1 SGHVS, CDR2 FNYEAQ. In DNA form, the CDR3 reads TGTGCCAGCAGCTACTCCTTTGGGACATACTCCTACGAGCAGTACTTC. Amino acids: CASSYSFGTYSYEQYF.

This sequence joins TRBV29-1 and TRBJ2-5; D not resolved. The V gene's germline CDR1 is SQVTM and CDR2 ANQGSEA. The CDR3 runs to 12 residues. V shed 5 bases and J shed 1 base, with 8 bases lying between them. CDR3 nucleotides: TGCAGCGTTCTGGGTGCCCAAGAGACCCAGTACTTC. Protein: CSVLGAQETQYF.

This clonotype was observed a few times. The gene calls are TRBV25-1 and TRBJ2-7; 7 bases line up with TRBD2. Germline values: CDR1 MGHDK, CDR2 SYGVNS. V was clipped by 6 bases and J by 2 bases; unmatched bases: 13. This CDR3 spans 16 amino acids. The CDR3 DNA reads as TGTGCCAGCAGCCAAATTGCGGGGGTCCCAACCTACGAGCAGTACTTC. Its protein is CASSQIAGVPTYEQYF.

This clonotype was counted at least ten times. CDR3 protein: CSGGQFYEQYF. The CDR3 DNA reads as TGCAGCGGCGGACAGTTTTACGAGCAGTACTTC. The chain joins TRBV29-1 to TRBJ2-7; maybe TRBD1 (6 bases). CDR1 is SQVTM and CDR2 is ANQGSEA in the germline V gene. This CDR3 has 11 residues. The ends were cut back, 7 bases at V and 4 bases at J, with 11 bases in the middle.

With regard to this clonotype: At one end, the junction sequence differs from germline, possibly due to a read error. The chain links TRBV6-5 to TRBJ1-5, with 10 bases fitting TRBD1. The CDR3 sequence is 19 residues long. Germline V gives CDR1 MNHEY, CDR2 SVGAGI. In nucleotides, the CDR3 is TGTGCCATCAGTTACGTCCCGGGACAGGGGCCCCTTAGCAATCAGCCCCAGCATTTT. Translation gives CAISYVPGQGPLSNQPQHF.

As for this clonotype: Because the CDR3 is missing its conserved closing phenylalanine or tryptophan, this is likely a read error. No DNA is shown, since the ends of the CDR3 on it are uncertain; the CDR3 is the one TCRdb lists. The V gene is TRBV7-3, the J gene TRBJ2-7; no check of the table's D call, TRBD1, against the DNA was made. The germline V gene encodes CDR1 SGHTA and CDR2 FQGTGA. The CDR3 extends over 13 residues, inclusive of both ends. The CDR3 here is CASSATTGIVGHS.

The gene calls are TRBV29-1 and TRBJ2-7; 9 bases align to TRBD1. Germline V lookup: CDR1 SQVTM, CDR2 ANQGSEA. Trimming at V came to 5 bases and at J to 3 bases, leaving 11 bases not matched to a gene. The CDR3 contains 15 residues. The CDR3 reads CSVYGIVGQGYEQYF. In DNA, the CDR3 is TGCAGCGTTTACGGGATCGTGGGACAGGGCTACGAGCAGTACTTC.

The chain carries TRBV10-3 and TRBJ2-7; D may be TRBD2 (6 bases). Germline V CDR1 and CDR2: ENHRY, SYGVKD. CDR3 length equals 11 residues. Trimming removed 8 bases at V and 1 base at J, with 6 bases between. Here the CDR3 DNA reads TGTGCCATCGGAGGGTCCTACGAGCAGTACTTC. Translation: CAIGGSYEQYF.

About this clonotype itself: The junction does not match germline at one end; this may be a read error. V is TRBV10-2 and J is TRBJ1-3, with no clear D. This CDR3 region has 12 residues. Germline-derived CDR1 and CDR2 are WSHSY and SAAADI. The CDR3 bases are TGCGCCAGCAGTGAGGGTGGAAACACCGTATATTTT. Amino acids: CASSEGGNTVYF.